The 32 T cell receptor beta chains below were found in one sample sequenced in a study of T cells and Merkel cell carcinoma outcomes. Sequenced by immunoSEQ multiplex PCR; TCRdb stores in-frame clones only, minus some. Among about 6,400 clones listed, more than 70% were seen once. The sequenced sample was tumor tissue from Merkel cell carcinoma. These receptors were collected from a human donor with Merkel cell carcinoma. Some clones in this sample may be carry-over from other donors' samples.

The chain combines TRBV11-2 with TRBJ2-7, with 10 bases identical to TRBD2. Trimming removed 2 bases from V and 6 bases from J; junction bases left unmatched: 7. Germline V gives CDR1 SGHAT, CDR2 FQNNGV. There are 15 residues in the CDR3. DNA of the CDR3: TGTGCCAGCAGCTTACTGCTAGCGGGAGCTGGCGAGCAGTACTTC. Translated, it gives CASSLLLAGAGEQYF.

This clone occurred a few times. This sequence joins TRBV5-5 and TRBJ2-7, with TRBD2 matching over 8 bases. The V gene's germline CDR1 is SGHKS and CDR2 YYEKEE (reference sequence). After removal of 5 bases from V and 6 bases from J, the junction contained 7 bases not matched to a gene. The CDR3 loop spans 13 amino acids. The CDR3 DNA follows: TGTGCCAGCAGGGAGTTAGCGGGATTCGAGCAGTACTTC. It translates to CASRELAGFEQYF.

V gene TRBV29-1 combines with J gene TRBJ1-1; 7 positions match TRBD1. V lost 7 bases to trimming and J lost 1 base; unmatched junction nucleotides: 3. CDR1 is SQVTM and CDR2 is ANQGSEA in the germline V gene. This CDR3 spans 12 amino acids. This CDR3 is CSAGQTNTEAFF. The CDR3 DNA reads TGCAGCGCGGGACAGACGAACACTGAAGCTTTCTTT.

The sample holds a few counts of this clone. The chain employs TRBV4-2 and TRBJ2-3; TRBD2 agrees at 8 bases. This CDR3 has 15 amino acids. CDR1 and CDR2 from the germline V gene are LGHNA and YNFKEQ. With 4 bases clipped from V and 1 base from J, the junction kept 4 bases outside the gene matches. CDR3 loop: CASSRGAGGTDTQYF. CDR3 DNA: TGTGCCAGCAGCCGGGGAGCGGGAGGCACAGATACGCAGTATTTT.

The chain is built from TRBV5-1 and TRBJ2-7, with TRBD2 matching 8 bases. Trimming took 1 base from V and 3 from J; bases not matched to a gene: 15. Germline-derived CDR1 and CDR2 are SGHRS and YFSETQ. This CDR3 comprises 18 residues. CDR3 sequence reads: CASSLKTGGPTGVYEQYF. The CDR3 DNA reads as TGCGCCAGCAGCTTGAAAACGGGAGGGCCTACTGGCGTCTACGAGCAGTACTTC.

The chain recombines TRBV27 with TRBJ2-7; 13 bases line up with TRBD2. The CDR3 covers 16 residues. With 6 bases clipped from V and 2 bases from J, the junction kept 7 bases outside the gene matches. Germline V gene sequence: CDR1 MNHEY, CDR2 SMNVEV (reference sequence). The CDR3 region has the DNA TGTGCCAGCAGATATTACGGGACTAGCGGGACCTACGAGCAGTACTTC. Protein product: CASRYYGTSGTYEQYF.

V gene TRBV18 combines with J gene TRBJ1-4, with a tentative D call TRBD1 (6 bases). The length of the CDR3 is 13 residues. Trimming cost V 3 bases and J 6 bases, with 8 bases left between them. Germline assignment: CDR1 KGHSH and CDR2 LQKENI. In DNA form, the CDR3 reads TGTGCCAGCTCACCCAACAGGGATGAAAAACTGTTTTTT. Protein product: CASSPNRDEKLFF.

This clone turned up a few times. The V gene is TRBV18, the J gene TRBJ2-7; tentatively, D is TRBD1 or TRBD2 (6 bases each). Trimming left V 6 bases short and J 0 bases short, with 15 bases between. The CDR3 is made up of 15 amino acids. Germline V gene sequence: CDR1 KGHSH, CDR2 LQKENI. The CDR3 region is CASSLDPGASYEQYF. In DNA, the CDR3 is TGTGCCAGCTCCCTAGATCCGGGGGCCTCCTACGAGCAGTACTTC.

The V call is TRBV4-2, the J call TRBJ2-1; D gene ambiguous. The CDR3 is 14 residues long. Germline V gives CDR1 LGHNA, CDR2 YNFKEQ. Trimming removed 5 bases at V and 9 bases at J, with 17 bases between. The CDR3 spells CASSSSGPGGEQFF. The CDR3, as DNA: TGTGCCAGCAGCTCTTCCGGACCGGGCGGTGAGCAGTTCTTC.

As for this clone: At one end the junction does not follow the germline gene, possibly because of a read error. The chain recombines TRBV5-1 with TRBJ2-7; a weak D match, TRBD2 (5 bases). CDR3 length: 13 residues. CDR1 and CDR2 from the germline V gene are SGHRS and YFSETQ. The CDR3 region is CASSWKTNSEQYF. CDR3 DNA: TGCGCCAGTAGCTGGAAGACTAACTCGGAGCAGTACTTC.

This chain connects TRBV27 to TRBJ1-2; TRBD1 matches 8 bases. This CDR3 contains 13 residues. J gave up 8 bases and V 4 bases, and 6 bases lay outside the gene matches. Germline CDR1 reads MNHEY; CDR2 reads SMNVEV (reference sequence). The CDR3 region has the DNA TGTGCCAGCAGTTCCCCAGGGGGCGGGGGCTACACCTTC. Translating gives CASSSPGGGGYTF.

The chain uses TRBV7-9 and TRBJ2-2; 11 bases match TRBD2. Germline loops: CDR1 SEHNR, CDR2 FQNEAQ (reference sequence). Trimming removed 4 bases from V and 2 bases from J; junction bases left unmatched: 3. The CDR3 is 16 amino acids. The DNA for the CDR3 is TGTGCCAGCAGCTCGGGACTAGCGGTAAACACCGGGGAGCTGTTTTTT. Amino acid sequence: CASSSGLAVNTGELFF.

For the CDR3, the DNA is TGTGCCAGCAGTGAAGCGGATACAGGGTCCTCTGGAAACACCATATATTTT. Translating it yields CASSEADTGSSGNTIYF. This chain joins TRBV6-1 and TRBJ1-3; D possibly corresponds to TRBD1 (6 bases). The germline V and J ends were trimmed by 0 bases and 0 bases, with 12 bases remaining between them. The CDR3 is 17 amino acids. CDR1 and CDR2 from the germline V gene are MNHNS and SASEGT.

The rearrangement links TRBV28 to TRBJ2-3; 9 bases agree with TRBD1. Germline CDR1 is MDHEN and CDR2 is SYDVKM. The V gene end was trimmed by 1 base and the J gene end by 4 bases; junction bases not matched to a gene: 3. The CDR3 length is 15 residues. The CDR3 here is CASSLYRGRADTQYF. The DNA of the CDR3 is TGTGCCAGCAGTTTATACAGGGGGCGCGCAGATACGCAGTATTTT.

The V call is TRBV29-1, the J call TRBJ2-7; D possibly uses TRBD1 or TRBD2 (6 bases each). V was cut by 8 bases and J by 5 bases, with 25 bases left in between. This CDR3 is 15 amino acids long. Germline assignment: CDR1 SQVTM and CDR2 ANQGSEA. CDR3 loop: CSLKTTGAGPDEQYF. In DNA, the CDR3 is TGCAGCCTCAAAACCACGGGGGCGGGACCCGACGAGCAGTACTTC.

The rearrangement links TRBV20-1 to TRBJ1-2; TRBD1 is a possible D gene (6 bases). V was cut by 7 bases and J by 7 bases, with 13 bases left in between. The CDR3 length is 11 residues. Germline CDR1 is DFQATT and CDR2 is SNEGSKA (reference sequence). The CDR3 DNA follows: TGCAGTGGGTCAGGGGTGGGTGGCTACACCTTC. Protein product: CSGSGVGGYTF.

CDR3 DNA: TGTGCCAGCAGGCAGACAAGACAAGAGACCCAGTACTTC. Translation: CASRQTRQETQYF. The genes are TRBV6-5 and TRBJ2-5, with no clear D. Trimming removed 6 bases from V and 2 bases from J, with 10 bases in between. This CDR3 comprises 13 residues. The germline V gene encodes CDR1 MNHEY and CDR2 SVGAGI.

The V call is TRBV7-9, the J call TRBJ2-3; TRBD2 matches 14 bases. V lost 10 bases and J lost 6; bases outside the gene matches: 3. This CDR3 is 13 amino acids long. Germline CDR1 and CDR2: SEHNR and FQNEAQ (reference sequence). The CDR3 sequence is CATRTSGRDTQYF. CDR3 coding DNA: TGTGCCACTCGGACTAGCGGGAGGGATACGCAGTATTTT.

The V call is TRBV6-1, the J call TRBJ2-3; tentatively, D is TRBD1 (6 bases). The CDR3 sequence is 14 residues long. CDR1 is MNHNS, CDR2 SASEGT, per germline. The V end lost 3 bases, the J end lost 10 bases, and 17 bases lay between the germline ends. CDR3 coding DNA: TGTGCCAGCAGTGACACGACAGGTGGGATTCCGCAGTATTTT. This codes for CASSDTTGGIPQYF.

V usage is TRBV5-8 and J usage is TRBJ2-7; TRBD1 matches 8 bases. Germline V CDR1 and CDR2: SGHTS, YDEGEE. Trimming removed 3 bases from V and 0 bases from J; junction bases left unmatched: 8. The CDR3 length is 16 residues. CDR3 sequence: CASSYRTGPSSYEQYF. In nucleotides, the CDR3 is TGTGCCAGCAGCTACCGGACAGGGCCAAGCTCCTACGAGCAGTACTTC.

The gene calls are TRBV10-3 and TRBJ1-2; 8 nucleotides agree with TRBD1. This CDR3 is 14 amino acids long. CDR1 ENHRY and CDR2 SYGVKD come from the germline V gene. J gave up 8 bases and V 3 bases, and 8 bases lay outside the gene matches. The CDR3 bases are TGTGCCATCAGTGACCGCAGGGGGCGCGACGGCTACACCTTC. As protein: CAISDRRGRDGYTF.

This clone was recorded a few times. The DNA of the CDR3 is TGTGCCAGCAGTGAACCGGACGGTCGGGAGACCCAGTACTTC. It codes for CASSEPDGRETQYF. This chain uses TRBV25-1 with TRBJ2-5; D ambiguous. CDR3 length: 14 residues. V was pared by 2 bases and J by 5 bases, with 12 bases between. Germline assignment: CDR1 MGHDK and CDR2 SYGVNS.

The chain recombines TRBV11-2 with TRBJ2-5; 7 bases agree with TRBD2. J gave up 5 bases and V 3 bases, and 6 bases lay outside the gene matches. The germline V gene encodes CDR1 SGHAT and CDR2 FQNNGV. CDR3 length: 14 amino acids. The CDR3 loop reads CASSFGLGTETQYF. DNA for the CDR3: TGTGCCAGCAGCTTCGGACTAGGCACGGAGACCCAGTACTTC.

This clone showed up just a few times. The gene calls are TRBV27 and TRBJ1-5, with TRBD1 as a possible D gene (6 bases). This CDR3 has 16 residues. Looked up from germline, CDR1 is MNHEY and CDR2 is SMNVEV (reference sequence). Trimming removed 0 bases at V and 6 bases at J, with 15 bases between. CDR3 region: CASSLSSGAPGQPQHF. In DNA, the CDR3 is TGTGCCAGCAGTTTATCTTCAGGGGCGCCGGGTCAGCCCCAGCATTTT.

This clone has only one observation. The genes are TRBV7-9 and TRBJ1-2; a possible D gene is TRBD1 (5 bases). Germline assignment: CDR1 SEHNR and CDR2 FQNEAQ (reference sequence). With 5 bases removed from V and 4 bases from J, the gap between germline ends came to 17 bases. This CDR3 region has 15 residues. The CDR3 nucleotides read TGTGCCAGCAGCGGAGAAGGCAGGGCCGGCTATGGCTACACCTTC. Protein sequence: CASSGEGRAGYGYTF.

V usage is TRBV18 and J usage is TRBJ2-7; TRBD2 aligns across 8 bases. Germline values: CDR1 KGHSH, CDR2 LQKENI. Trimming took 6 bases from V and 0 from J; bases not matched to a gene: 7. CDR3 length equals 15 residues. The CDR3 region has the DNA TGTGCCAGCTCGTCACTAGCGGATAGCTCCTACGAGCAGTACTTC. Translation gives CASSSLADSSYEQYF.

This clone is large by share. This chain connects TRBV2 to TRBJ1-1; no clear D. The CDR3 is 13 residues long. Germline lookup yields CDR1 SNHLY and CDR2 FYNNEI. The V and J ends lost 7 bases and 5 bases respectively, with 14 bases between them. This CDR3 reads CASTRERLTEAFF. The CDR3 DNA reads TGTGCCAGCACGAGGGAGCGTTTGACTGAAGCTTTCTTT.

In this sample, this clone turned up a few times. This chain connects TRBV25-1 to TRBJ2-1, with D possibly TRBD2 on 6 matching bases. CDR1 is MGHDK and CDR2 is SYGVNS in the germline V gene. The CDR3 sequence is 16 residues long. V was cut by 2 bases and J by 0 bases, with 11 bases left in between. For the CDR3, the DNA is TGTGCCAGCAGTGAAGCGGGGCGGAGCTCCTACAATGAGCAGTTCTTC. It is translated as CASSEAGRSSYNEQFF.

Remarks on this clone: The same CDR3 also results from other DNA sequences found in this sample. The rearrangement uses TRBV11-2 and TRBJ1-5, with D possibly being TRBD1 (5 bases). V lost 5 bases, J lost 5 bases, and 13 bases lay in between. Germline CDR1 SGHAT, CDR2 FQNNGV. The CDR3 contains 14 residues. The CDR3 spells CASSKDRGYQPQHF. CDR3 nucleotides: TGTGCCAGCAGCAAGGATAGGGGCTATCAGCCCCAGCATTTT. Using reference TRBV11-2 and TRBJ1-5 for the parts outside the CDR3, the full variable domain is EAGVAQSPRYKIIEKRQSVAFWCNPISGHATLYWYQQILGQGPKLLIQFQNNGVVDDSQLPKDRFSAERLKGVDSTLKIQPAKLEDSAVYLCASSKDRGYQPQHFGDGTRLSIL.

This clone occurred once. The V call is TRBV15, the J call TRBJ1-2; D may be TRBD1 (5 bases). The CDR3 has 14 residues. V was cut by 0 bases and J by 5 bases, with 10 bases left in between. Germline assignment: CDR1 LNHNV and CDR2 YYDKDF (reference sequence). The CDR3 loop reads CATSREGRAYGYTF. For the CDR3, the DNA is TGTGCCACCAGCAGAGAAGGCAGGGCGTATGGCTACACCTTC.

The CDR3 DNA sequence: TGTGCCAGCAGCCCGCGAGCTCTTATGACTGAAGCTTTCTTT. It translates to CASSPRALMTEAFF. The rearrangement links TRBV14 to TRBJ1-1; D gene ambiguous. Germline V gives CDR1 SGHDN, CDR2 FVKESK. CDR3 length: 14 residues. V was shortened by 4 bases and J by 5 bases, with 14 bases between the two germline ends.

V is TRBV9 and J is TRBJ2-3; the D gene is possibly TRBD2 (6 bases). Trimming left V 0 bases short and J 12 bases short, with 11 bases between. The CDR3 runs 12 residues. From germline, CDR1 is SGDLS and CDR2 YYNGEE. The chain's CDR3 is CASSVDGTRQYF. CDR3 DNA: TGTGCCAGCAGCGTAGATGGGACTCGTCAGTATTTT.